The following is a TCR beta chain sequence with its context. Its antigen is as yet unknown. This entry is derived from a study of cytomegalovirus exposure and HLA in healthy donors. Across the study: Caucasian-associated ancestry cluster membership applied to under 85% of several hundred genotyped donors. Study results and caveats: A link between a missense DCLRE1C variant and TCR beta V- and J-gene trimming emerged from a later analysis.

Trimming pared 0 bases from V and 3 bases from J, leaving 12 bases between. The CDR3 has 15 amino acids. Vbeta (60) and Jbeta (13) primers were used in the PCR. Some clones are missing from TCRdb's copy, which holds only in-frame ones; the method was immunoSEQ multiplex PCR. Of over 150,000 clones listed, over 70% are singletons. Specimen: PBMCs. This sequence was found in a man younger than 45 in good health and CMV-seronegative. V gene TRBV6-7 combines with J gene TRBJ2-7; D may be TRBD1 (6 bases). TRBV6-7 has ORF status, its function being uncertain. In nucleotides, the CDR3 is TGTGCCAGCAGTTACTCGAACAGGGTCAACTACGAGCAGTACTTC. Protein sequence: CASSYSNRVNYEQYF.